Given below is one T cell receptor (beta chain) in context. The specificity of this receptor is unknown. The sample holds no much larger clone one base away, and base qualities are not on file. Peripheral blood CD8+ and CD4+ T cells from healthy donors, Susac syndrome patients and multiple sclerosis patients were profiled by high-throughput TCR beta sequencing. Multiple sclerosis controls were treatment-naive patients with stable or active relapsing-remitting disease fulfilling revised McDonald criteria. Bulk CD8+ and CD4+ T cells were purified magnetically by negative isolation, whereas CD8+ TEMRA cells were enriched by FACS. Blood was collected in EDTA tubes and processed within 24 hours, with PBMCs isolated through density gradient centrifugation. PBMCs destined for TCR sequencing were cryopreserved in liquid nitrogen and later thawed in a 37 °C water bath. The sorted or isolated CD4+, CD8+ and CD8+ TEMRA cells reached a purity of at least 90%.

This sample is drawn from a study of CD8 T cells in Susac syndrome (dated by TCRdb to about 2019). Describing the broader study: The study used repertoire sequencing to test whether antigen drove CD8+ T cell activation and differentiation in Susac syndrome. CD8+ T cell repertoire clonality was compared between approximately 12 healthy donors, approximately 14 Susac syndrome patients and 15 multiple sclerosis patients. The full study reports these points: The TCR sequencing and HLA analysis was acknowledged to have included a relatively small number of individuals.

The CDR3 holds 14 amino acids from the cysteine to the phenylalanine. Of all the DNA, just the CDR3 is kept, 42 bases in frame from base 1. CDR1 and CDR2 are drawn from the germline V gene (reference sequence): PRHDT, FYEKMQ. Here V drops 9 bases and J drops 6 bases, and the junction holds 9 bases not matched to any gene. RNA was extracted using the RNeasy kit, and about 0.45 to 1 microgram was reverse transcribed with random hexamers. TCR beta CDR3 regions were amplified with the immunoSEQ multiplex PCR assay covering 54 Vbeta and 13 Jbeta segments. PCR amplification bias was corrected using a synthetic template baseline for primer optimization and computational correction. The paper's data handling went like this. Reads were assigned to V, D and J genes according to IMGT and analyzed in immunoSEQ Analyzer, with only productive sequences retained. Clonality was computed as one minus Shannon entropy normalized by log2 of the number of productive unique sequences. Public and private clones were assessed among the 100 most prevalent clones of each patient and control. Susac-specific clones were defined as absent from healthy and MS cohorts, approximately 1,000 published viral clones and other ImmuneACCESS disease sequences. The public sequencing data were trimmed at Q25 with fastp and processed into clonotypes with MiXCR by TCRdb, which kept only in-frame beta chains. Rows merge per CDR3 protein into single entries with the most common DNA and genes. V and J calls and clone size were set by TCRdb, not the authors. Across this sample there are fewer than 85,000 distinct CDR3 sequences, with roughly 95% seen only once. Jointly, the top ten make up under 0.5% of the sample.

This sequence originates from a human donor with multiple sclerosis. The chain joins TRBV13 to TRBJ1-5, with 9 central nucleotides matching TRBD1. The sample consisted of CD8+ T cells from PBMCs. The DNA reads TGTGCCAGAAACAGGGGGCTCCCGTGTCAGCCCCAGCATTTT. It codes for CARNRGLPCQPQHF. The variable domain in full, with residues beyond the CDR3 obtained from the reference TRBV13 and TRBJ1-5 genes, is AAGVIQSPRHLIKEKRETATLKCYPIPRHDTVYWYQQGPGQDPQFLISFYEKMQSDKGSIPDRFSAQQFSDYHSELNMSSLELGDSALYFCARNRGLPCQPQHFGDGTRLSIL.